This is a list of T cell receptor beta chains from one sample in a study of shared clonotypes between healthy human individuals. The table came from immunoSEQ multiplex PCR; TCRdb's copy has only in-frame clones and leaves some out. This repertoire shows 2 million to 2.5 million clones, around 93% found once; its top ten account for 0.3% to 0.45%. The sample consisted of naive CD4+ T cells from PBMCs. The receptors shown here come from a man younger than 35 in good health. Some clones in this sample may be carry-over from other donors' samples. Each CDR3 is given with its conserved first and last residue. A D gene is named only where the DNA matches it firmly. Size values are once, few and many counts, or a class for expanded clones, and some rows have none.

TRBJ2-3,TRBV5-1,.,TRBD2,TGCGCCAGCAGTGGACTAGCGGGAGAACCAGATACGCAGTATTTT,CASSGLAGEPDTQYF
TRBJ2-7,TRBV15,.,.,TGTGCCACCAGTCCGAGCCTACAGGGATTTAACTCCTACGAGCAGTACTTC,CATSPSLQGFNSYEQYF
TRBJ2-1,TRBV29-1,.,.,TGCAGCGTTGCAAGAACTAGATACAATGAGCAGTTCTTC,CSVARTRYNEQFF
TRBJ1-1,TRBV19,.,TRBD1,TGTGCCAGTAGTTCAGGACAGGGGAACACTGAAGCTTTCTTT,CASSSGQGNTEAFF
TRBJ2-1,TRBV5-1,once,TRBD1,TGCGCCAGCAGCCCCGGGACAGGGGTGGTTGATGAGCAGTTCTTC,CASSPGTGVVDEQFF
TRBJ2-5,TRBV7-6,.,.,TGTGCCAGCAGCTTATCAACCCCCGGGATGGGCCAGACCCAGTACTTC,CASSLSTPGMGQTQYF
TRBJ2-7,TRBV7-2,.,TRBD2,TGTGCCAGCAGCCTTGGACTAGAACCCTACGAGCAGTACTTC,CASSLGLEPYEQYF
TRBJ1-1,TRBV28,.,.,TGTGCCAGCAGTTCACCCGGGTCCAGCATGAACACTGAAGCTTTCTTT,CASSSPGSSMNTEAFF
TRBJ2-6,TRBV9,.,TRBD2,TGTGCCAGCAGCGGCGGACTAGCGGCCTCTGGGGCCAACGTCCTGACTTTC,CASSGGLAASGANVLTF
TRBJ2-7,TRBV19,.,.,TGTGCCTCGGGGAGGGGGCCCTACGAGCAGTACTTC,CASGRGPYEQYF
TRBJ2-7,TRBV11-2,.,.,TGTGCCAGCAGCTTAGGTCGTGACACCTACGAGCAGTACTTC,CASSLGRDTYEQYF
TRBJ2-5,TRBV27,.,.,TGTGCCAGCAGTTCCTTGGCGGCCCGGGAGACCCAGTACTTC,CASSSLAARETQYF
TRBJ2-7,TRBV5-1,.,.,TGCGCCAGCAGCTTCCGGGCGGCCTACGAGCAGTACTTC,CASSFRAAYEQYF
TRBJ1-1,TRBV11-2,once,.,TGTGCCAGCAGCCAACGGACTGGCGACACTGAAGCTTTCTTT,CASSQRTGDTEAFF
TRBJ2-6,TRBV7-2,.,.,TGTGCCAGCAGCTCCACTCCAGGGTCTGGGGCCAACGTCCTGACTTTC,CASSSTPGSGANVLTF
TRBJ2-3,TRBV15,.,.,TGTGCCACCAGCCCGGGAGTGTACACTACAGATACGCAGTATTTT,CATSPGVYTTDTQYF
TRBJ2-4,TRBV30,.,.,TGTGCCTGGTCAGGGTTTATAGCCAAAAACATTCAGTACTTC,CAWSGFIAKNIQYF
TRBJ2-7,TRBV19,.,.,TGTGCCAGTAGTATAGTTGGGGGACGCGAGCAGTACTTC,CASSIVGGREQYF
TRBJ2-7,TRBV6-5,.,.,TGTGCCAGCAGCCTATCCCACTACCGCTACGAGCAGTACTTC,CASSLSHYRYEQYF
TRBJ2-3,TRBV28,.,.,TGTGCCAGCAGTTCCCAGGGGCGCCCAGATACGCAGTATTTT,CASSSQGRPDTQYF
TRBJ1-4,TRBV18,once,TRBD1,TGTGCCAGCTCACCAGGCCAGGGGGGAGAAAAACTGTTTTTT,CASSPGQGGEKLFF
TRBJ2-3,TRBV7-6,once,.,TGTGCCAGCAGCTTAGCCTCAGTTAGCACAGATACGCAGTATTTT,CASSLASVSTDTQYF
TRBJ1-1,TRBV12-2,.,.,TGTGCAAGTCGCTTAGCGCTAATGGGACGACGGAACACTGAAGCTTTCTTT,CASRLALMGRRNTEAFF
TRBJ1-2,TRBV28,.,.,TGTGCCAGCAGTTCAGGGGTCCGGGATGGAGGCTACACCTTC,CASSSGVRDGGYTF
TRBJ2-7,TRBV6-5,.,TRBD2,TGTGCCAGCAGTTTCAGCGGGAGGCCTTCCTACGAGCAGTACTTC,CASSFSGRPSYEQYF
TRBJ2-1,TRBV19,.,.,TGTGCCAGTAGTTATTGGGGCGGAAGAAATGAGCAGTTCTTC,CASSYWGGRNEQFF
TRBJ2-7,TRBV5-5,.,.,TGTGCCAGCAGACGGGGGACTTTGCCAGAGCAGTACTTC,CASRRGTLPEQYF
TRBJ2-5,TRBV5-1,.,TRBD2,TGCGCCAGCAGCTTGACTAGCGGGAGGGGCCAAGAGACCCAGTACTTC,CASSLTSGRGQETQYF
TRBJ2-7,TRBV6-1,.,TRBD2,TGTGCCAGCAGTGAAGAAGTACGGGGGGGGCAGTACTTC,CASSEEVRGGQYF
TRBJ2-7,TRBV27,.,.,TGTGCCAGCAGTTTCCACCAACAGGGAGTTAGGGACTACGAGCAGTACTTC,CASSFHQQGVRDYEQYF
TRBJ2-6,TRBV30,.,.,TGTGCCTGGAGCCGCCGGACTCCGTCTGGGGCCAACGTCCTGACTTTC,CAWSRRTPSGANVLTF
TRBJ1-1,TRBV4-2,.,.,TGTGCCAGCAGCCAAGCCGGGACGCAAAACACTGAAGCTTTCTTT,CASSQAGTQNTEAFF
TRBJ1-2,TRBV5-1,.,TRBD1,TGCGCCAGCAGCTTGGTGGGACAGGGAAGTTCCCCCTATGGCTACACCTTC,CASSLVGQGSSPYGYTF
TRBJ2-7,TRBV10-1,.,TRBD1,TGCGCCAGCAGTGACGGGACAGGTTTTTCCTACGAGCAGTACTTC,CASSDGTGFSYEQYF
TRBJ1-1,TRBV30,.,.,TGTGCCTGGAGTGGTGCAGCGGGAACTGAAGCTTTCTTT,CAWSGAAGTEAFF
TRBJ2-2,TRBV7-3,.,TRBD1,TGTGCCAGCAGCCCGAGTGGGGGACAGGCGAACACCGGGGAGCTGTTTTTT,CASSPSGGQANTGELFF
TRBJ1-4,TRBV27,.,.,TGTGCCAGCAGTTTGCACAGCGGGAGTGAAAAACTGTTTTTT,CASSLHSGSEKLFF
TRBJ2-2,TRBV5-4,.,.,TGTGCCAGCAGCCCTCATCCCGGGAACAAGGGGGAGCTGTTTTTT,CASSPHPGNKGELFF
TRBJ2-6,TRBV9,.,.,TGTGCCAGCAGCGTAAACGCCCTGAGGGGCTCTGGGGCCAACGTCCTGACTTTC,CASSVNALRGSGANVLTF
TRBJ2-3,TRBV28,.,.,TGTGCCATCGGGAGTTCAGATACGCAGTATTTT,CAIGSSDTQYF
TRBJ1-5,TRBV5-1,few,TRBD1,TGCGCCAGCAGCTTCACAGGGGGCGGTCAGCCCCAGCATTTT,CASSFTGGGQPQHF
TRBJ2-6,TRBV28,.,.,TGTGCCAGCAGCCCCGGAGGGCCGGGGGCCAACGTCCTGACTTTC,CASSPGGPGANVLTF
TRBJ2-1,TRBV20-1,.,TRBD2,TGCAGTGCCCCGGGACTAGTTTCTCAGTTCTTC,CSAPGLVSQFF
TRBJ2-1,TRBV7-2,.,.,TGTGCCAGCAGCTCCCTCGGGCGGGCCTCCTACAATGAGCAGTTCTTC,CASSSLGRASYNEQFF
TRBJ1-2,TRBV28,.,TRBD1,TGTGCCAGCAGTCGCGGGACAGGGGCCCAACGCTTTCGGGGCTACACCTTC,CASSRGTGAQRFRGYTF
TRBJ2-7,TRBV28,.,.,TGTGCCAGCAGTCCAGAGGGCAGGGTGGACTCCTACGAGCAGTACTTC,CASSPEGRVDSYEQYF
TRBJ1-1,TRBV28,.,TRBD1,TGTGCCGGACGAAGACAGGGGGCGAACACTGAAGCTTTCTTT,CAGRRQGANTEAFF
TRBJ2-1,TRBV28,.,TRBD2,TGTGCCAGCAGGGGCCTAGCGGGAGGGCCGGTAGTGAATGAGCAGTTCTTC,CASRGLAGGPVVNEQFF